This T cell receptor (beta chain) was found in a study of cytomegalovirus exposure and HLA in healthy donors. PCR amplification relied on 60 Vbeta primers (plus 13 Jbeta primers). The data were produced by immunoSEQ multiplex PCR, yet TCRdb's version contains in-frame clones alone and is incomplete. Here the sample spans about 150,000 clones, around 78% being singletons. About this clone itself: Its antigen is not known.

V shed 0 bases and J shed 9 bases, with 10 bases lying between them. The germline CDR1 and CDR2 sequences are SGHDT and YYEEEE. The CDR3 runs 13 residues. Study conclusions and caveats: In most subjects, TCR beta sequences reportedly gave accurate predictions of HLA-A and HLA-B alleles. A later analysis associated some 18,000 TCR beta sequences with HLA alleles at a 0.05 false discovery rate.

The sequence was collected from a woman aged 18-29 years in good health and CMV-seronegative. The rearrangement joins TRBV5-6 to TRBJ2-1; D is perhaps TRBD1 (6 bases). Material for sequencing was PBMCs. The CDR3 coding sequence is TGTGCCAGCAGCTTGGACAGGGTCGCTGAGCAGTTCTTC. The encoded protein is CASSLDRVAEQFF.